This T cell receptor beta chain was found in a study of identical twins. Study-level points and caveats: Shared out-of-frame alpha sequences (those common to twins) showed excess low generation probability.

TCRdb fed the 5' RACE reads into MiXCR, producing one record per CDR3 protein. The table has a few hundred thousand distinct CDR3 sequences, roughly 12% seen once. This clonotype was picked up many times. Its target is unknown. CDR1 and CDR2 (germline): MNHNS, SASEGT. Trimming removed 6 bases from V and 4 bases from J; junction bases left unmatched: 8. The CDR3 spans 14 residues. These data also featured in a second study, about yellow fever vaccine responses in identical twins.

V and J are TRBV6-1 and TRBJ1-2; 7 bases are shared with TRBD1. The clonotype originates from a young woman in good health. Sequenced material: CD8+ T cells sorted from blood. The CDR3 sequence: CASSPRQGGYGYTF. The DNA for the CDR3 is TGTGCCAGCAGCCCCCGACAGGGTGGCTATGGCTACACCTTC.